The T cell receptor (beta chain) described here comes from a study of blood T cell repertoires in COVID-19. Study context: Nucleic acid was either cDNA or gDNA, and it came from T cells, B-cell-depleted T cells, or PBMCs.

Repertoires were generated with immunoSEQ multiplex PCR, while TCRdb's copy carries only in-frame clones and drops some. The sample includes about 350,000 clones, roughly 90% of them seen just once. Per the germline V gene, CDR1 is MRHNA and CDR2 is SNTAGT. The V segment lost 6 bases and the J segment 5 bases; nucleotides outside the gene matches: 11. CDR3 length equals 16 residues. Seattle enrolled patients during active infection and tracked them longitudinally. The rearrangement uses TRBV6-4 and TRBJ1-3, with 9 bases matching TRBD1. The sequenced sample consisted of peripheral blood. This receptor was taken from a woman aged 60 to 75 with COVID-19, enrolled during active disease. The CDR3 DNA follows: TGTGCCAGCAGAGCAGGGACAGGGAAATTGCGAAACACCATATATTTT. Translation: CASRAGTGKLRNTIYF.